Below are 23 T cell receptor beta chains sequenced from a single sample in a study of T-cell reconstitution after alpha-beta-depleted transplantation in children. The TCRbeta library incorporated unique molecular identifiers. MiXCR, run by TCRdb on the PCR reads, gives a single entry per CDR3 protein. Among about 420,000 distinct CDR3 sequences, under 20% were seen once, and the ten largest hold approximately 29%. This material consisted of PBMCs, mostly from graft donor cells, taken 360 days after TCRalphabeta/CD19-depleted stem cell transplant. The source is a boy under three years old who had a stem cell transplant for Wiskott-Aldrich syndrome, so the T cells may come from the graft donor.

The genes are TRBV12-3 or TRBV12-4 and TRBJ2-5; D possibly corresponds to TRBD2 (6 bases). The CDR3 has 15 amino acids. V lost 3 bases and J 4 bases, leaving 15 bases between the germline ends. The CDR3 sequence is CASSLSARGGETQYF. The CDR3 DNA sequence: TGTGCCAGCAGTTTGAGTGCCCGGGGAGGAGAGACCCAGTACTTC.

The chain links TRBV7-2 to TRBJ2-2; no clear D gene. The ends were cut back, 2 bases at V and 4 bases at J, with 8 bases in the middle. Germline CDR1 is SGHTA and CDR2 is FQGNSA. The CDR3 runs to 14 residues. The CDR3 sequence is CASSLRASTGELFF. The CDR3 coding sequence is TGTGCCAGCAGCTTAAGGGCCAGCACCGGGGAGCTGTTTTTT.

This clonotype has more than one count but fewer than ten. The chain carries TRBV15 and TRBJ2-6; unclear D gene. The CDR3 consists of 13 residues. Germline V lookup: CDR1 LNHNV, CDR2 YYDKDF (reference sequence). Trimming removed 5 bases from V and 2 bases from J, with 4 bases in between. CDR3 sequence reads: CATSEPGANVLTF. The CDR3 region has the DNA TGTGCCACCAGCGAGCCTGGGGCCAACGTCCTGACTTTC.

This clonotype was found a few times. The CDR3 DNA reads TGCGCCAGCAGCTTGATGGTGTCGGCGGGAGCGTACACCGGGGAGCTGTTTTTT. Encoded protein: CASSLMVSAGAYTGELFF. The chain uses TRBV5-1 and TRBJ2-2, with TRBD2 matching 7 bases. Germline CDR1 reads SGHRS; CDR2 reads YFSETQ. The CDR3 is made up of 18 amino acids. Losses at the gene ends were 1 base for V and 3 bases for J; bases not matched to a gene: 12. The full variable domain, in which reference TRBV5-1 and TRBJ2-2 provide the parts outside the CDR3, is KAGVTQTPRYLIKTRGQQVTLSCSPISGHRSVSWYQQTPGQGLQFLFEYFSETQRNKGNFPGRFSGRQFSNSRSEMNVSTLELGDSALYLCASSLMVSAGAYTGELFFGEGSRLTVL.

This clonotype turned up a few times. This chain links TRBV6-5 with TRBJ2-1; D remains unclear. CDR3 length: 14 residues. Germline V gives CDR1 MNHEY, CDR2 SVGAGI. The germline V and J ends were trimmed by 0 bases and 6 bases, with 9 bases remaining between them. The CDR3 loop reads CASSYSGGFNEQFF. The CDR3 DNA reads TGTGCCAGCAGTTACTCGGGTGGCTTCAATGAGCAGTTCTTC.

This chain links TRBV20-1 with TRBJ2-3, with 7 positions matching TRBD2. Germline V CDR1 and CDR2: DFQATT, SNEGSKA (reference sequence). The CDR3 is 16 residues long. Trimming removed 4 bases from V and 5 bases from J; junction bases left unmatched: 15. Written as DNA, the CDR3 is TGCAGTGCTAAGAGATCGCGCGGGAGAGGTGGAGATACGCAGTATTTT. This gives the protein CSAKRSRGRGGDTQYF.

Concerning this clonotype: Germline and junction disagree at one end, which may indicate a read error. The chain has TRBV12-3 or TRBV12-4 and TRBJ2-7; 13 nucleotides line up with TRBD2. This CDR3 has 15 amino acids. CDR3 coding DNA: TGTGCCAGCAGCCTCGGACTAGCGGGAGCCTACGAGCTGTACTTC. As protein: CASSLGLAGAYELYF.

The chain uses TRBV2 and TRBJ2-1; D unresolved. The germline CDR1 and CDR2 sequences are SNHLY and FYNNEI. Trimming stripped 0 bases from V and 9 bases from J, with 12 bases between. The length of the CDR3 is 14 residues. The CDR3 sequence: CASSEALVFPEQFF. The CDR3 coding sequence is TGTGCCAGCAGTGAAGCGTTGGTGTTTCCTGAGCAGTTCTTC. Using reference TRBV2 and TRBJ2-1 for the parts outside the CDR3, the full variable domain is EPEVTQTPSHQVTQMGQEVILRCVPISNHLYFYWYRQILGQKVEFLVSFYNNEISEKSEIFDDQFSVERPDGSNFTLKIRSTKLEDSAMYFCASSEALVFPEQFFGPGTRLTVL.

This clonotype appeared a few times. J is TRBJ2-5 and V is TRBV29-1; perhaps TRBD2 as D (5 bases). Germline CDR1 and CDR2: SQVTM and ANQGSEA. V was shortened by 6 bases and J by 4 bases, with 15 bases between the two germline ends. The CDR3 extends over 13 amino acids. The CDR3 region is CSVGELEGETQYF. The CDR3 coding sequence is TGCAGCGTCGGTGAACTAGAAGGAGAGACCCAGTACTTC.

The chain carries TRBV11-2 and TRBJ2-1; TRBD1 might be the D (7 bases). CDR3 length: 15 residues. The germline V gene has CDR1 SGHAT and CDR2 FQNNGV. V lost 0 bases and J 12 bases, leaving 18 bases between the germline ends. CDR3 protein: CASSLDTGEARGQFF. The CDR3 DNA reads as TGTGCCAGCAGCTTAGATACAGGGGAGGCTCGAGGGCAGTTCTTC.

This clonotype was detected only a few times. The genes are TRBV11-2 and TRBJ2-7, with D hard to call. The CDR3 extends over 17 amino acids. Trimming removed 5 bases from V and 1 base from J, with 21 bases in between. Per germline, CDR1 SGHAT and CDR2 FQNNGV. In DNA form, the CDR3 reads TGTGCCAGCAGCCCCAGAATAGGCAGTATATTATCCTACGAGCAGTACTTC. Residues: CASSPRIGSILSYEQYF.

This clonotype turned up a few times. V gene TRBV2 combines with J gene TRBJ2-3; possible D gene TRBD2, 5 bases. The CDR3 is 15 residues long. Germline values: CDR1 SNHLY, CDR2 FYNNEI. The V end lost 8 bases, the J end lost 1 base, and 16 bases lay between the germline ends. CDR3 bases: TGTGCCAGCCTTGCGCCGGGATTTGGCACAGATACGCAGTATTTT. This gives the protein CASLAPGFGTDTQYF.

The gene calls are TRBV15 and TRBJ2-1; 11 bases line up with TRBD2. The CDR3 runs to 15 residues. CDR1 LNHNV and CDR2 YYDKDF come from the germline V gene (reference sequence). V lost 5 bases, J lost 2 bases, and 2 bases stayed unmatched. CDR3 amino acids: CATSQTSGTYNEQFF. The CDR3 DNA reads as TGTGCCACCAGCCAGACTAGCGGGACCTACAATGAGCAGTTCTTC. Supplemented by reference TRBV15 and TRBJ2-1, the full variable domain reads DAMVIQNPRYQVTQFGKPVTLSCSQTLNHNVMYWYQQKSSQAPKLLFHYYDKDFNNEADTPDNFQSRRPNTSFCFLDIRSPGLGDTAMYLCATSQTSGTYNEQFFGPGTRLTVL.

This clonotype was found a few times. A much larger clone lies one base from this, so it may be a read error. This chain uses TRBV7-9 with TRBJ1-6; D gene uncertain. V lost 1 base to trimming and J lost 8 bases, with 0 bases between them. This CDR3 has 11 residues. Germline CDR1 SEHNR, CDR2 FQNEAQ (reference sequence). CDR3 nucleotide sequence: TGTGCCAGCAGCTTAGATTCACCCCTCCACTTT. This gives the protein CASSLDSPLHF.

This clonotype was detected only a few times. This CDR3 is CASSLPGLAMRLRLDTQYF. The CDR3 DNA is TGTGCCAGCAGCTTACCCGGACTAGCGATGAGGTTGAGGTTGGATACGCAGTATTTT. The V and J genes are TRBV11-2 and TRBJ2-3; 9 bases align to TRBD2. The germline CDR1 and CDR2 sequences are SGHAT and FQNNGV. This CDR3 contains 19 residues. V lost 2 bases, J lost 6 bases, and 18 bases stayed unmatched.

The chain couples TRBV12-3 or TRBV12-4 to TRBJ2-7; 8 nucleotides match TRBD2. This CDR3 has 14 amino acids. The junction had 8 bases not matched to a gene; V was cut back by 2 bases and J by 8 bases. The CDR3 protein is CASSLRRGAFKQYF. In DNA, the CDR3 is TGTGCCAGCAGTTTAAGGCGGGGGGCTTTCAAGCAGTACTTC.

This clonotype was found a few times. V is TRBV7-9 and J is TRBJ2-7; D unresolved. The CDR3 length is 13 residues. Trimming stripped 3 bases from V and 6 bases from J, with 12 bases between. Germline V gene lookup returns CDR1 SEHNR and CDR2 FQNEAQ (reference sequence). Written as DNA, the CDR3 is TGTGCCAGCAGCTTCTCACAGAAAAGCGAGCAGTACTTC. It codes for CASSFSQKSEQYF.

The chain links TRBV7-9 to TRBJ1-1, with 7 positions matching TRBD1. Germline V gene data show CDR1 as SEHNR and CDR2 as FQNEAQ (reference sequence). The CDR3 consists of 12 residues. V shed 7 bases, J shed 6 bases, and the junction held 5 bases outside the gene matches. CDR3 in DNA: TGTGCCAGCACCCAGGGGGGGCCTGAAGCTTTCTTT. It specifies CASTQGGPEAFF.

The CDR3 coding sequence is TGCGCCAGCAGCCAAGATGACAGGGGTATGAACACTGAAGCTTTCTTT. It encodes CASSQDDRGMNTEAFF. V is TRBV4-3 and J is TRBJ1-1; 8 bases align to TRBD1. This CDR3 contains 16 residues. From germline, CDR1 is LGHNA and CDR2 YSLEER. Trimming took 0 bases from V and 0 from J; bases not matched to a gene: 3.

The V call is TRBV24-1, the J call TRBJ2-1; 7 bases align to TRBD2. Germline values: CDR1 KGHDR, CDR2 SFDVKD. The CDR3 loop spans 16 amino acids. V dropped 2 bases and J dropped 5; count of bases not matched to a gene: 8. CDR3 protein: CATSDYPSGGDNEQFF. The DNA for the CDR3 is TGTGCCACCAGTGATTACCCTAGCGGAGGGGACAATGAGCAGTTCTTC.

The rearrangement uses TRBV4-1 and TRBJ2-5, with D possibly being TRBD1 or TRBD2 (6 bases each). The CDR3 consists of 14 residues. Trimming took 1 base from V and 5 from J, leaving 11 bases between them. Germline lookup yields CDR1 MGHRA and CDR2 YSYEKL. DNA of the CDR3: TGCGCCAGCAGCCAAGTTCAGGGGAGGGAGACCCAGTACTTC. Residues: CASSQVQGRETQYF.

This clonotype occurred many times. Relative to the germline gene, one junction end is altered; a read error may explain this. This chain links TRBV18 with TRBJ2-1; 12 nucleotides agree with TRBD2. Germline lookup yields CDR1 KGHSH and CDR2 LQKENI. CDR3 length: 16 amino acids. CDR3 loop: CASSPLAGGSYNEQFF. The DNA of the CDR3 is TGCGCCAGCAGCCCACTAGCGGGGGGCTCCTACAATGAGCAGTTCTTC.

The rearrangement uses TRBV20-1 and TRBJ1-2; 7 nucleotides match TRBD1. Trimming cost V 1 base and J 5 bases; bases outside gene matches: 4. Per germline, CDR1 DFQATT and CDR2 SNEGSKA (reference sequence). This CDR3 has 13 amino acids. This chain's CDR3 is CSARGTGEYGYTF. The CDR3 DNA sequence: TGCAGTGCTAGAGGGACAGGAGAATATGGCTACACCTTC.